This T cell receptor (beta chain) stems from a study of blood T cell repertoires in COVID-19. On the study more broadly: Sites across the United States, Italy and Spain contributed samples from acute and convalescent COVID-19. Nucleic acid was either cDNA or gDNA, and it came from T cells, B-cell-depleted T cells, or PBMCs.

The CDR3 is made up of 15 amino acids. The V gene's germline CDR1 is SGHTA and CDR2 FQGTGA. V shed 1 base and J shed 1 base, with 7 bases lying between them. Per the original methods: Estimation of nucleated cell counts was performed using reference gene primer amplification. TCRdb's table, derived via immunoSEQ multiplex PCR, lists solely in-frame clones and lacks some. D and trimming come from the DNA, and the V and J calls and clone size come from that table. Among 90,000 to 130,000 clones listed, about 85% were seen once. The gene calls are TRBV7-3 and TRBJ2-2, with D unclear. The sequencing sample was made of peripheral blood. The TCR sequence derives from a human donor in a cohort sampled during active COVID-19. The CDR3 reads CASSLNWRNTGELFF. The CDR3 DNA follows: TGTGCCAGCAGCTTAAACTGGAGGAACACCGGGGAGCTGTTTTTT.